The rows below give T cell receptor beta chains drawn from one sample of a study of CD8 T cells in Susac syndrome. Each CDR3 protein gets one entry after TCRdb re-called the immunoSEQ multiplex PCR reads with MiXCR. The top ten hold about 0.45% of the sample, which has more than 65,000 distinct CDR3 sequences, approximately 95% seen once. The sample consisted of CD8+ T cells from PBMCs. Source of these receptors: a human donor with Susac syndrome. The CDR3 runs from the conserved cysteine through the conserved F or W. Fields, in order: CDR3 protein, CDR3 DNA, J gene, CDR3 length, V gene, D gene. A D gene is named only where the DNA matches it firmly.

CASSPGPRTDNEQFF	TGTGCCAGCAGCCCCGGGCCCCGGACAGACAATGAGCAGTTCTTC	TRBJ2-1	15	TRBV13	-
CAWSLGEAFF	TGTGCCTGGAGTTTAGGGGAAGCTTTCTTT	TRBJ1-1	10	TRBV30	-
CASSGHDRGYGYTF	TGTGCCAGCAGCGGACACGACAGGGGATATGGCTACACCTTC	TRBJ1-2	14	TRBV6-2/TRBV6-3	TRBD1
CASSQVTESTDTQYF	TGTGCCAGCAGCCAAGTGACTGAAAGCACAGATACGCAGTATTTT	TRBJ2-3	15	TRBV3-1	-
CAYRDPLNTEAFF	TGTGCCTACCGGGACCCTCTCAACACTGAAGCTTTCTTT	TRBJ1-1	13	TRBV30	-
CATDPQRGTEAFF	TGTGCCACGGATCCTCAAAGGGGCACTGAAGCTTTCTTT	TRBJ1-1	13	TRBV30	-
CATSRSPYEQYF	TGTGCCACCAGCAGGTCTCCCTACGAGCAGTACTTC	TRBJ2-7	12	TRBV15	-
CASSQDWSTDTQYF	TGTGCCAGCAGCCAAGATTGGAGCACAGATACGCAGTATTTT	TRBJ2-3	14	TRBV4-2	-
CAWSIGLTGELFF	TGTGCCTGGAGTATAGGACTCACCGGGGAGCTGTTTTTT	TRBJ2-2	13	TRBV30	-
CASGTGTNTGELFF	TGTGCCAGCGGGACAGGGACGAACACCGGGGAGCTGTTTTTT	TRBJ2-2	14	TRBV6-5	TRBD1
CSAMGIAGVEQETQYF	TGCAGCGCAATGGGGATAGCGGGAGTTGAACAAGAGACCCAGTACTTC	TRBJ2-5	16	TRBV29-1	TRBD2
CSVAAGLVYEQYF	TGCAGCGTTGCTGCGGGACTGGTATACGAGCAGTACTTC	TRBJ2-7	13	TRBV29-1	-
CASSFLGHTEAFF	TGTGCCAGCTCTTTCCTGGGGCACACTGAAGCTTTCTTT	TRBJ1-1	13	TRBV18	-